These 32 T cell receptor beta chains were sequenced from one sample in a study of tumor-infiltrating lymphocytes in primary liver carcinoma. Bulk tissue was left unsorted, and RNA and DNA were co-extracted from about 20-30 mg of it. Using a constant-region primer together with ProtoScript II reverse transcriptase, TCR beta cDNA was made from around 500 ng of total RNA. Library construction for TCR beta comprised three nested multiplex PCR rounds performed with slightly modified ARM-PCR. In the first two PCR rounds, TRBV1-TRBV30 forward primers were paired with a C-beta reverse primer, and each round lasted approximately 10 cycles. MiXCR, run by TCRdb on the multiplex PCR reads, gives a single entry per CDR3 protein. The data show about 120,000 distinct CDR3 sequences, approximately 68% seen once. The sequencing input was tumor-adjacent normal liver tissue. These receptors were collected from a woman in her fifties or sixties with primary liver carcinoma and hepatitis B virus infection.

By share of the sample, this clonotype is medium-sized. This chain joins TRBV11-2 and TRBJ2-5; TRBD2 aligns across 8 bases. This CDR3 is 14 amino acids long. The V gene end was trimmed by 4 bases and the J gene end by 4 bases; junction bases not matched to a gene: 5. Germline CDR1 is SGHAT and CDR2 is FQNNGV. The CDR3 reads CASSSYGGGETQYF. For the CDR3, the DNA is TGTGCCAGCAGCTCGTACGGGGGGGGAGAGACCCAGTACTTC. Together with reference TRBV11-2 and TRBJ2-5, the CDR3 gives the full variable domain: EAGVAQSPRYKIIEKRQSVAFWCNPISGHATLYWYQQILGQGPKLLIQFQNNGVVDDSQLPKDRFSAERLKGVDSTLKIQPAKLEDSAVYLCASSSYGGGETQYFGPGTRLLVL.

This clonotype appeared many times. CDR3 in amino acids: CASSWEGGITEAFF. CDR3 in DNA: TGTGCCAGCAGTTGGGAGGGGGGAATCACTGAAGCTTTCTTT. The V gene is TRBV12-3 or TRBV12-4, the J gene TRBJ1-1, with D possibly TRBD1 on 6 matching bases. CDR3 length equals 14 residues. Between the trimmed V and J ends, which lost 4 bases and 4 bases, there was a span of 13 bases.

On this clonotype itself: Germline is not matched at one junction end, which may reflect a read error. The rearrangement joins TRBV7-9 to TRBJ1-1; D is unclear. The CDR3 sequence is 14 residues long. Germline V CDR1 and CDR2: SEHNR, FQNEAQ (reference sequence). This CDR3 is CASSKDLVDTEVFF. The CDR3 bases are TGTGCGAGCAGCAAAGACCTCGTTGACACTGAAGTTTTCTTT. Filled out from reference TRBV7-9 and TRBJ1-1, the complete variable domain reads DTGVSQNPRHKITKRGQNVTFRCDPISEHNRLYWYRQTLGQGPEFLTYFQNEAQLEKSRLLSDRFSAERPKGSFSTLEIQRTEQGDSAMYLCASSKDLVDTEVFFGQGTRLTVV.

The sample holds many counts of this clonotype. The genes are TRBV6-1 and TRBJ2-3; possibly TRBD1 for D (5 bases). V was pared by 2 bases and J by 6 bases, with 12 bases between. Germline-derived CDR1 and CDR2 are MNHNS and SASEGT. CDR3 length: 14 amino acids. The CDR3 region has the DNA TGTGCCAGCAGTGAAAATCTAGGGGTGGATACGCAGTATTTT. The encoded protein is CASSENLGVDTQYF.

This clonotype is a singleton in its sample. One end of the junction varies from germline; a read error may be responsible. The V gene is TRBV6-6, the J gene TRBJ1-4; no reliable D call. The CDR3 is 13 amino acids. Germline values: CDR1 MNHNY, CDR2 SVGAGI (reference sequence). The CDR3 loop reads CASSYSLNGKLFF. The CDR3 DNA is TGTGCCAGCAGTTACTCCCTCAATGGAAAACTGTTTTTT.

This chain links TRBV12-3 or TRBV12-4 with TRBJ1-5; D tentatively reads TRBD1 or TRBD2 (5 bases each). With the DNA end fitting TRBJ2-3 better, the J assignment may be wrong. The CDR3 is 12 amino acids. DNA of the CDR3: TGTGCCAGCATCCGGGACGTACAGCCCCAGTATTTT. Residues: CASIRDVQPQYF.

In the case of this clonotype: No conserved phenylalanine or tryptophan is present at the end of the CDR3, so a read error is the likely explanation. The DNA is left out, because the CDR3 cannot be placed on it with certainty; the CDR3 is given as TCRdb lists it. The chain is built from TRBV12-5 and TRBJ2-3; the tabulated D call, TRBD1, remains unverified against the DNA. Germline CDR1 LGHNT, CDR2 FRNRAP. Termini included, the CDR3 measures 16 amino acids. The chain's CDR3 is CASGPGTSPLADTPYL.

A note on this clonotype: A much larger clone differs from this one at a single base, so this may be a read error. The V gene is TRBV7-8, the J gene TRBJ1-3, with a tentative D call TRBD1 (5 bases). The CDR3 runs to 15 residues. In germline, CDR1 is SGHVS, CDR2 FQNEAQ. Here the CDR3 reads CGSSLGQGIKNTIYF. The CDR3 DNA reads TGTGGCAGCAGCTTAGGGCAGGGTATAAAAAACACCATATATTTT.

On this clonotype itself: Since a much larger clone is just one base distant, this may be a read error. The genes are TRBV28 and TRBJ2-7; D gene unclear. CDR3 size: 13 residues. Germline CDR1 and CDR2: MDHEN and SYDVKM. The CDR3 is CASSSPRTGEHYF. The CDR3 DNA reads TGTGCCAGCAGCTCCCCTAGGACCGGCGAGCACTACTTC.

In regard to this clonotype: This could be a read error, since a much larger clone is one nucleotide away. The chain links TRBV5-1 to TRBJ2-7; 9 bases line up with TRBD1. This CDR3 spans 15 amino acids. The ends lost 3 bases at V and 5 bases at J; junction bases unmatched: 9. The germline gives CDR1 SGHRS, CDR2 YFSETQ. The CDR3 DNA reads TGCGCCAGCAGCTCCGGACAGGGGATCACCAACGAGCAGTACTTC. This translates into CASSSGQGITNEQYF.

A word on this clonotype: Being one base from a much bigger clone, this may be a read error. This rearrangement joins TRBV30 to TRBJ1-3; D ambiguous. The V end was cut by 4 bases, the J end by 2 bases, with 9 bases between. The germline V gene has CDR1 GTSNPN and CDR2 SVGIG (reference sequence). The CDR3 has 13 residues. CDR3 protein: CAWILGTGNTIYF. CDR3 DNA: TGTGCCTGGATTTTGGGAACTGGAAACACCATATATTTT.

This rearrangement joins TRBV29-1 to TRBJ1-2, with TRBD1 matching 7 bases. From germline, CDR1 is SQVTM and CDR2 ANQGSEA. V was pared by 6 bases and J by 4 bases, with 23 bases of the junction left unmatched. The CDR3 sequence is 18 residues long. CDR3 amino acids: CSVGPISTGKKGAYGYTF. CDR3 bases: TGCAGCGTCGGTCCCATATCTACAGGAAAGAAGGGGGCCTATGGCTACACCTTC.

The table lists this clonotype with a few counts. This CDR3 is missing its conserved last phenylalanine or tryptophan, likely due to a read error. The chain joins TRBV11-2 to TRBJ2-1; D is ambiguous. Germline V CDR1 and CDR2: SGHAT, FQNNGV. The CDR3 totals 14 residues. CDR3 in DNA: TGTGTCAGCAGCTTAGCCTGGAGTCTCAATGAGCAGTTCCTC. Translation: CVSSLAWSLNEQFL.

Concerning this clonotype itself: This may arise from a read error, as a much more abundant clone is one base away. The chain joins TRBV30 to TRBJ1-1; D remains ambiguous. Germline V lookup: CDR1 GTSNPN, CDR2 SVGIG (reference sequence). The CDR3 consists of 14 residues. V gave up 5 bases and J gave up 3 bases, with 16 bases separating them. The CDR3 bases are TGTGCCTGGGGTCCAGGCAGGATGGACACTGAAGCTTTCTTT. This encodes CAWGPGRMDTEAFF.

Ten or more counts support this clonotype. Given a much more abundant clone one base away, this may be a read error. Since no conserved phenylalanine or tryptophan closes the CDR3, a read error is the likely cause. The V and J genes are TRBV29-1 and TRBJ2-5, with 9 positions matching TRBD2. Germline V CDR1 and CDR2: SQVTM, ANQGSEA. CDR3 length equals 15 residues. The J segment lost 5 bases and the V segment lost 2 bases, leaving 9 bases of the junction unmatched. The CDR3 nucleotides are TGCAGCGTTGAAATAGCGGGAGCCGCTCCGGAGACCCAGTACCTC. Translation gives CSVEIAGAAPETQYL.

The rearrangement joins TRBV5-1 to TRBJ1-5; D may correspond to TRBD1 or TRBD2 (5 bases each). The DNA end favors TRBJ2-3, so the J call may be wrong. The germline V gene has CDR1 SGHRS and CDR2 YFSETQ. The CDR3 extends over 13 amino acids. CDR3 nucleotides: TGCGCCAGCAGTCGGGACCTTAATCAGCCCCAGTATTTT. Protein product: CASSRDLNQPQYF.

About this clonotype itself: The final CDR3 position lacks the conserved phenylalanine or tryptophan, pointing to a likely read error. This chain links TRBV4-2 with TRBJ2-7; either TRBD1 or TRBD2 may supply D (5 bases each). Germline V gene sequence: CDR1 LGHNA, CDR2 YNFKEQ. Trimming stripped 4 bases from V and 0 bases from J, with 13 bases between. This CDR3 comprises 15 residues. The chain's CDR3 is CASSPTPGASYEQYL. The CDR3 region has the DNA TGTGCCAGCAGCCCTACCCCCGGGGCCTCCTACGAGCAGTACCTC.

The chain is built from TRBV28 and TRBJ1-1; D perhaps matches TRBD1 (5 bases). The CDR3 is 13 amino acids. The germline V gene has CDR1 MDHEN and CDR2 SYDVKM. The CDR3 DNA reads as TGTGACGGCAGTTGGGGAGGGGTCACTGAAGCTTTCTTT. Translation: CDGSWGGVTEAFF.

Concerning this clonotype itself: A much bigger clone sits one base away, suggesting this may be a read error. The V gene is TRBV7-9, the J gene TRBJ2-7; 8 bases fit TRBD2. Germline values: CDR1 SEHNR, CDR2 FQNEAQ (reference sequence). CDR3 length: 16 residues. The CDR3 bases are TGTACCAGCAGCTCACTTATAGCGGGACCCTCCTACGAGCAGTACTTC. As protein: CTSSSLIAGPSYEQYF.

This clonotype was observed a single time. One junction end does not reproduce the germline sequence, and a read error may be involved. The gene calls are TRBV29-1 and TRBJ2-7, with D tentatively TRBD1 or TRBD2 (5 bases each). There are 12 residues in the CDR3. The germline V gene has CDR1 SQVTM and CDR2 ANQGSEA. The CDR3 is CSVADTMYEQHF. The CDR3 nucleotides are TGTAGCGTCGCGGACACTATGTACGAGCAGCACTTC.

This clonotype showed up many times. The rearrangement links TRBV7-9 to TRBJ2-7, with 10 bases aligning to TRBD2. J was trimmed by 4 bases and V by 5 bases; bases with no gene match: 5. Germline CDR1 and CDR2: SEHNR and FQNEAQ (reference sequence). The CDR3 is made up of 14 amino acids. DNA of the CDR3: TGTGCCAGCAGCGGAAGCGGGAGGGTTTACGAGCAGTACTTC. Translated, it gives CASSGSGRVYEQYF.

Worth noting for this clonotype: This may be a read error: a much more frequent sequence differs by one nucleotide. The chain couples TRBV25-1 to TRBJ2-3; D possibly corresponds to TRBD1 (6 bases). In germline, CDR1 is MGHDK, CDR2 SYGVNS. This CDR3 region has 17 residues. The DNA of the CDR3 is TGTACCAGCAGTGAAGGGCCGAGGGATAAGGACAGAGATACGCAGTATTTT. The encoded protein is CTSSEGPRDKDRDTQYF.

The count of this clonotype is one. Here the CDR3 omits its conserved ending phenylalanine or tryptophan, so a read error is the likely source. No DNA is shown, since the ends of the CDR3 on it are uncertain; the CDR3 is the one TCRdb lists. The chain couples TRBV11-3 to TRBJ2-2; the DNA was not compared with TRBD2, the D call given in the table. With termini counted, the CDR3 has 17 amino acids. The germline V gene encodes CDR1 SGHNT and CDR2 YENEEA. CDR3 in amino acids: CARNPNPILAGVGEMFL.

This clonotype showed up just a few times. The V call is TRBV20-1, the J call TRBJ2-3; 9 nucleotides align to TRBD2. Trimming took 5 bases from V and 4 from J; bases not matched to a gene: 7. CDR1 is DFQATT and CDR2 is SNEGSKA in the germline V gene (reference sequence). CDR3 size: 14 residues. CDR3: CSAVAGEVADTQYF. The CDR3 nucleotides are TGCAGTGCTGTAGCGGGAGAGGTTGCAGATACGCAGTATTTT.

This clonotype was counted at least ten times. The rearrangement links TRBV12-3 or TRBV12-4 to TRBJ2-2, with D maybe TRBD2 (6 bases). This CDR3 comprises 15 residues. V gave up 10 bases and J gave up 5 bases, with 20 bases separating them. DNA for the CDR3: TGTGCCACGACCCGGGACTCCCGAGGGACCGGGGAGCTGTTTTTT. It encodes CATTRDSRGTGELFF.

This chain uses TRBV28 with TRBJ2-3, with D possibly matching TRBD2 (5 bases). The V gene lost 4 bases and the J gene lost 6 bases, with 17 bases spanning the gap. The CDR3 loop spans 15 amino acids. Germline CDR1 is MDHEN and CDR2 is SYDVKM. CDR3 sequence (DNA): TGTGCCAGCAGTTACTTTAGCGACCCTTCGGATACGCAGTATTTT. This codes for CASSYFSDPSDTQYF.

By share, this clonotype ranks as medium-sized. The V gene is TRBV4-1, the J gene TRBJ2-5, with TRBD2 matching over 13 bases. The J segment lost 2 bases and the V segment lost 1 base, leaving 4 bases of the junction unmatched. The CDR3 contains 17 residues. CDR1 is MGHRA, CDR2 YSYEKL, per germline. The CDR3 loop is CASSQGGLAGLQETQYF. The DNA of the CDR3 is TGCGCCAGCAGCCAAGGGGGACTAGCGGGGCTACAAGAGACCCAGTACTTC.

Comment on this clonotype: The conserved closing phenylalanine or tryptophan is absent in this CDR3, likely reflecting a read error. The CDR3 DNA is TGTGCCAGCAGTTTAACTAGCGCTACCACGGAGCAGTACATC. Amino acid sequence: CASSLTSATTEQYI. The rearrangement uses TRBV6-1 and TRBJ2-7; 7 bases map to TRBD2. Germline assignment: CDR1 MNHNS and CDR2 SASEGT. Unmatched junction bases numbered 11, after V lost 5 bases and J lost 7 bases. The CDR3 has 14 amino acids.

Concerning this clonotype: Without the conserved terminal phenylalanine or tryptophan, this CDR3 likely stems from a read error. This sequence joins TRBV29-1 and TRBJ2-3; TRBD2 agrees at 11 bases. Germline CDR1 and CDR2: SQVTM and ANQGSEA. This CDR3 is built from 15 residues. The CDR3: CSTSGTSGPTDTQYI. CDR3 nucleotide sequence: TGCAGTACCTCCGGGACTAGCGGACCCACAGATACGCAGTATATT.

Of note for this clonotype: A much larger clone lies a single base off, so this may be a read error. The V call is TRBV5-1, the J call TRBJ2-7, with D perhaps TRBD2 (5 bases). This CDR3 spans 13 amino acids. In germline, CDR1 is SGHRS, CDR2 YFSETQ. The CDR3 nucleotides are TGCGCCAGCAGCCCCCTGTCGGGGAGCGAGCATTACTTC. It is translated as CASSPLSGSEHYF.

A remark on this clonotype: At one end the junction does not follow the germline gene, possibly because of a read error. V usage is TRBV29-1 and J usage is TRBJ2-2, with 9 bases aligning to TRBD2. Germline V gene lookup returns CDR1 SQVTM and CDR2 ANQGSEA. CDR3 length: 14 amino acids. CDR3 loop: CTVGVSGSTGGLFF. DNA of the CDR3: TGCACCGTTGGGGTTAGCGGGAGTACCGGGGGGCTGTTTTTT.

This clonotype occurred many times. This chain uses TRBV12-3 or TRBV12-4 with TRBJ2-3, with D perhaps matching TRBD1 (5 bases). The CDR3 loop spans 16 amino acids. Trimming took off 1 base at V and 6 bases at J, with 17 bases between the two ends. Here the CDR3 reads CASSLGVSPQVDTQYF. The CDR3 nucleotides read TGTGCCAGCAGTTTAGGAGTCTCCCCACAGGTTGATACGCAGTATTTT.